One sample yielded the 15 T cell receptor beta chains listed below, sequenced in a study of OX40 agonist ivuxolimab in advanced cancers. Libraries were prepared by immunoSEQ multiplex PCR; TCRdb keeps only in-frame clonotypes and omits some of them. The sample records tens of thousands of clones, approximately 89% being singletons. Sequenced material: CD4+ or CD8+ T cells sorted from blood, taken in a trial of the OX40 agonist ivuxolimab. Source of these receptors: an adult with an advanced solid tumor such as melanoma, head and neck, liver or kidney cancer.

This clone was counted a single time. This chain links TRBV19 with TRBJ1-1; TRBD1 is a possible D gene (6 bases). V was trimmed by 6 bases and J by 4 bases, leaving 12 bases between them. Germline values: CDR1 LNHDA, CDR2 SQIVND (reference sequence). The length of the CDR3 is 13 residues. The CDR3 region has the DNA TGTGCCAGTAGACAGGGTAGGAGCACTGAAGCTTTCTTT. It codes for CASRQGRSTEAFF. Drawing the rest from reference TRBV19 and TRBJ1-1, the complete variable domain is DGGITQSPKYLFRKEGQNVTLSCEQNLNHDAMYWYRQDPGQGLRLIYYSQIVNDFQKGDIAEGYSVSREKKESFPLTVTSAQKNPTAFYLCASRQGRSTEAFFGQGTRLTVV.

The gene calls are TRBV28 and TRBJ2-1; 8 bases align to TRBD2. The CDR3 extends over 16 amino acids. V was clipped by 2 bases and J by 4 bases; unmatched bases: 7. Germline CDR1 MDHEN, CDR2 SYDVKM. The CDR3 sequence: CASSLRASGSYNEQFF. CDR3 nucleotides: TGTGCCAGCAGTTTACGGGCTAGCGGGTCTTACAATGAGCAGTTCTTC. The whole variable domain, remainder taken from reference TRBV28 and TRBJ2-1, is DVKVTQSSRYLVKRTGEKVFLECVQDMDHENMFWYRQDPGLGLRLIYFSYDVKMKEKGDIPEGYSVSREKKERFSLILESASTNQTSMYLCASSLRASGSYNEQFFGPGTRLTVL.

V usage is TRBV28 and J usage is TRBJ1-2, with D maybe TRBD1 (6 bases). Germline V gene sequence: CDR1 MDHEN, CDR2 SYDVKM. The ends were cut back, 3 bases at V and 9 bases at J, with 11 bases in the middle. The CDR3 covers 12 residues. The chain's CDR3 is CASSLNRASYTF. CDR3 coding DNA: TGTGCCAGCAGTTTGAACAGGGCGAGCTACACCTTC.

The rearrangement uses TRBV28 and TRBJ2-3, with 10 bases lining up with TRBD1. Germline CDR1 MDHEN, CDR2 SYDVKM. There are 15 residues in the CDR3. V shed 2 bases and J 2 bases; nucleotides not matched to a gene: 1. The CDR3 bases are TGTGCCAGCAGTTTAGGGACAGGGGACACAGATACGCAGTATTTT. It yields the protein CASSLGTGDTDTQYF.

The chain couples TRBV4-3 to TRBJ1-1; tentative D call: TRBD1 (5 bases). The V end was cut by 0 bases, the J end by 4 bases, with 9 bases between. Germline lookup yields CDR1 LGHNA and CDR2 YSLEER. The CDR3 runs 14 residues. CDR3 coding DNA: TGCGCCAGCAGCCAAGAGGCAGGGAGCACTGAAGCTTTCTTT. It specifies CASSQEAGSTEAFF.

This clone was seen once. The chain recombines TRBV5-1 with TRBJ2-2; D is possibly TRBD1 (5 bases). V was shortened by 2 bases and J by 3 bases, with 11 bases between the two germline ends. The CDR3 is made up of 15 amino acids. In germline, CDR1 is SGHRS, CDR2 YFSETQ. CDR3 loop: CASSFQGGDTGELFF. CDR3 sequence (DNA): TGCGCCAGCAGCTTCCAGGGCGGTGACACCGGGGAGCTGTTTTTT.

Here the CDR3 DNA reads TGTGCCAGTAGTACGGGACAGGGCACACTCTCCTACGAGCAGTACTTC. Translating gives CASSTGQGTLSYEQYF. J is TRBJ2-7 and V is TRBV19; 9 bases are shared with TRBD1. There are 16 residues in the CDR3. Germline V gene sequence: CDR1 LNHDA, CDR2 SQIVND (reference sequence). The trim removed 4 bases at V and 0 bases at J, leaving 7 bases unmatched.

CDR3 sequence: CASSPGTSGGYEQYF. In DNA form, the CDR3 reads TGTGCCAGCAGTCCCGGGACTAGCGGGGGATACGAGCAGTACTTC. J is TRBJ2-7 and V is TRBV6-1, with 14 bases lining up with TRBD2. Unmatched junction bases numbered 4, after V lost 5 bases and J lost 4 bases. The CDR3 sequence is 15 residues long. From germline, CDR1 is MNHNS and CDR2 SASEGT.

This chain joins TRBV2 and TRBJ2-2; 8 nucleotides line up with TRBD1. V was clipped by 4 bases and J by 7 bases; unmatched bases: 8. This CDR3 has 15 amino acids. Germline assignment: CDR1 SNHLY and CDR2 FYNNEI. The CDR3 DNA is TGTGCCAGCAGTGGTTTCGGGACAGGATACGGGGAGCTGTTTTTT. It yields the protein CASSGFGTGYGELFF.

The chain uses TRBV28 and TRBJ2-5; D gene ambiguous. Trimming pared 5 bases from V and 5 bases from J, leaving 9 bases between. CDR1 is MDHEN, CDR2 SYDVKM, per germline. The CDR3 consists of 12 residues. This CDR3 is CASSPHMETQYF. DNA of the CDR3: TGTGCCAGCAGTCCCCATATGGAGACCCAGTACTTC.

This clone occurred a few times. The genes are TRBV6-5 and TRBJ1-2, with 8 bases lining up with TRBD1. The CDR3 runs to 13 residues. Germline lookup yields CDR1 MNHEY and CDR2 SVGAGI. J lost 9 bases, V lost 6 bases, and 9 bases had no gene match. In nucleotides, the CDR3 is TGTGCCAGCAGAGTCCAGGGGGCGGGGAGCTACACCTTC. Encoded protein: CASRVQGAGSYTF.

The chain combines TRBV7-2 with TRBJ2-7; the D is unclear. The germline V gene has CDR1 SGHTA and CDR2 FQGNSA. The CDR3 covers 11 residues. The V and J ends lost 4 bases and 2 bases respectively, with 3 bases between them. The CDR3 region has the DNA TGTGCCAGCAGCTCCACCTACGAGCAGTACTTC. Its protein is CASSSTYEQYF.

The CDR3 nucleotides are TGTGCCAGCAGCTTCATAGCGGGAGGGGGGGCAGATACGCAGTATTTT. It translates to CASSFIAGGGADTQYF. V and J are TRBV7-2 and TRBJ2-3; 11 bases are a match to TRBD2. This CDR3 is 16 amino acids long. V was clipped by 3 bases and J by 4 bases; unmatched bases: 6. The germline gives CDR1 SGHTA, CDR2 FQGNSA.

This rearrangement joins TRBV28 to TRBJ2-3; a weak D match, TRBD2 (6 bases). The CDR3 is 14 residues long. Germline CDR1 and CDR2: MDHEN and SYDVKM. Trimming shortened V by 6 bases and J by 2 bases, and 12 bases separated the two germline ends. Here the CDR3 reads CASRRDLNTDTQYF. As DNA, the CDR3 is TGTGCCAGCAGACGGGACTTAAACACAGATACGCAGTATTTT.

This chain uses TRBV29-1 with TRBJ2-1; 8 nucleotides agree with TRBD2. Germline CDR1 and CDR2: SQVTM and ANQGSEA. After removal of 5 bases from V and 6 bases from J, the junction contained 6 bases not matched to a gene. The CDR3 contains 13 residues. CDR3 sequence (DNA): TGCAGCGTTCAAAGGCTAGCGGGCAATGAGCAGTTCTTC. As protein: CSVQRLAGNEQFF.